This TCR beta chain was identified in a study of T cells in Graves' hyperthyroidism and ophthalmopathy. The TCR beta CDR3 regions underwent amplification using RNA transcripts as the source. First-round RT-PCR of the TCR CDR3 relied on the HTBI primer set. MiXCR, run by TCRdb on the multiplex PCR reads, gives a single entry per CDR3 protein. In the table there are around 600,000 distinct CDR3 sequences, 45% of which are singletons. V lost 8 bases to trimming and J lost 1 base, with 8 bases between them. Germline V gene data show CDR1 as SQVTM and CDR2 as ANQGSEA. The CDR3 sequence is 11 residues long. Study results and limitations: Expanded thyroid clonotypes (above 0.001) were mostly also found in blood. A 13 V-J model separated ophthalmopathy from stable hyperthyroidism.

In the case of this clonotype: Its antigen remains unidentified.

Sequencing was performed on peripheral blood or thyroid tissue (not recorded which). This chain links TRBV29-1 with TRBJ1-1, with D uncertain. This clonotype was sampled from an adult man with Graves' disease, either hyperthyroidism or ophthalmopathy (not recorded which). As DNA, the CDR3 is TGCAGCCCTAGGTCGAACACTGAAGCTTTCTTT. Its translation: CSPRSNTEAFF.